This paragraph covers one TCR beta chain sequence. CDR1 SEHNR and CDR2 FQNEAQ come from the germline V gene (reference sequence). The CDR3 covers 16 residues. Trimming at V came to 1 base and at J to 3 bases, leaving 8 bases not matched to a gene. This sample is drawn from a study of T cell changes during pregnancy in multiple sclerosis. Repertoires were generated with immunoSEQ multiplex PCR, while TCRdb's copy carries only in-frame clones and drops some. The sample shows fewer than 40,000 clones, 87% of them seen only once. V gene TRBV7-9 combines with J gene TRBJ2-7, with 8 positions matching TRBD1. This clonotype was sampled from a female donor with multiple sclerosis, enrolled in a pregnancy study. The sample in question was CD8+ T cells from peripheral blood mononuclear cells, obtained in the first trimester of pregnancy. The CDR3 loop is CASSLDRDRSFYEQYF. The CDR3 region has the DNA TGTGCCAGCAGCTTAGATAGGGACAGGTCCTTCTACGAGCAGTACTTC. Drawing the rest from reference TRBV7-9 and TRBJ2-7, the complete variable domain is DTGVSQNPRHKITKRGQNVTFRCDPISEHNRLYWYRQTLGQGPEFLTYFQNEAQLEKSRLLSDRFSAERPKGSFSTLEIQRTEQGDSAMYLCASSLDRDRSFYEQYFGPGTRLTVT.